This T cell receptor beta chain appears in the sequencing data of a study of shared T cell receptors in the human thymus. Method: immunoSEQ multiplex PCR; TCRdb's copy keeps in-frame clones and lacks some. The sample has about 710,000 clones; about 89% are singletons. The length of the CDR3 is 14 residues. Germline V gene sequence: CDR1 SGHRS, CDR2 YFSETQ. The V end lost 2 bases, the J end lost 0 bases, and 7 bases lay between the germline ends. These data are also associated with another study on human thymus T cells. That source reports: The sample donors, healthy Finnish infants, were having corrective surgery for congenital heart defects. Resections removed during corrective heart surgery provided the thymus tissue used. Repertoires sampled from thymus and blood appeared biased in V and J gene usage.

Sequencing input: thymocytes. The clonotype comes from a boy under three years old with a congenital heart defect. The chain carries TRBV5-1 and TRBJ2-3; D gene unclear. The DNA for the CDR3 is TGCGCCAGCAGCTTAGGCGGCAGCACAGATACGCAGTATTTT. Amino acid sequence: CASSLGGSTDTQYF.